This TCR beta chain is drawn from a study of cytomegalovirus exposure and HLA in healthy donors. PCR primers comprised 60 Vbeta and 13 Jbeta primers. The data were produced by immunoSEQ multiplex PCR, yet TCRdb's version contains in-frame clones alone and is incomplete. This sample has 150,000 to 200,000 clones, with 70% to 75% found just once. Between the trimmed V and J ends, which lost 1 base and 4 bases, there was a span of 4 bases. This CDR3 is 12 amino acids long. Per the germline V gene, CDR1 is MDHEN and CDR2 is SYDVKM. Notes on this clone: The target antigen is unknown.

Whole-study results and caveats: The productive fraction for most TCR beta V segments was about 87% or about 30% in an earlier analysis. Trimming of TCR beta V- and J-genes showed a link, identified in a later analysis, to a missense DCLRE1C variant.

This rearrangement joins TRBV28 to TRBJ1-2, with D hard to call. Sequencing input: PBMCs. The receptor was isolated from a man between 18 and 29 years old in good health and CMV-seropositive. This chain's CDR3 is CASSLSLYGYTF. The CDR3 coding sequence is TGTGCCAGCAGTTTATCACTCTATGGCTACACCTTC.